This T cell receptor beta chain comes out of a study of T cell responses to AZD1222 COVID-19 vaccine. Profiling relied on immunoSEQ multiplex PCR, and the TCRdb table lists in-frame clones only, not all of them. The profile covers roughly 110,000 clones, with 90% to 95% appearing a single time and roughly 6% taken by the ten largest. This CDR3 contains 16 residues. Between the trimmed V and J ends, which lost 5 bases and 0 bases, there was a span of 16 bases. Germline-derived CDR1 and CDR2 are SGHAT and FQNNGV. Study outcomes and limitations: CD4 TCRs covered the whole spike, strongest at regions 160-218 and 743-854. The study identified only six AZD1222 recipients as seropositive at baseline.

About this clone itself: Its antigen is currently unknown.

V gene TRBV11-2 combines with J gene TRBJ1-2; D may be TRBD1 (5 bases). The clonotype comes from an adult who received the AZD1222 COVID-19 vaccine. The input for sequencing was peripheral blood, taken 28 days after the second AZD1222 dose. CDR3 bases: TGTGCCAGCAGCCCAAACCCAGGGAGGACTAACTATGGCTACACCTTC. It is translated as CASSPNPGRTNYGYTF.